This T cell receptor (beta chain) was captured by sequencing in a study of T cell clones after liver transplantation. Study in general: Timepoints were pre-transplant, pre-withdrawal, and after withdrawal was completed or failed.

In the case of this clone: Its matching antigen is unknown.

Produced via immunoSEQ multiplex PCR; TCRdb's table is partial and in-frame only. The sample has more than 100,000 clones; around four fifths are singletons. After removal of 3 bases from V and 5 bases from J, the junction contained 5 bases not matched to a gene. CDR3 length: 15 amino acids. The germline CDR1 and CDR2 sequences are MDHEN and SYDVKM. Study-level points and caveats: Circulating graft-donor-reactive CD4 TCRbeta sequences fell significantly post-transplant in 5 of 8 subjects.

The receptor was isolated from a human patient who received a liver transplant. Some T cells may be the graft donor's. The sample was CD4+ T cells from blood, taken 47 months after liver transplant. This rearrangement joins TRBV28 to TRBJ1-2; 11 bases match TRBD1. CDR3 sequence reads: CASSFSGQGAYGYTF. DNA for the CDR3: TGTGCCAGCAGTTTTTCCGGACAGGGGGCATATGGCTACACCTTC.